This T cell receptor beta chain stems from a study of cytomegalovirus exposure and HLA in healthy donors. Background on the study: Unique TCRs from HLA-typed donors, some 85 million of them, were held in an early data release. Study results and limitations: In a later analysis, most CMV-associated TCR beta chains appeared HLA-restricted. Most subjects had HLA-A and HLA-B alleles reportedly predicted accurately by TCR beta sequences.

In germline, CDR1 is MDHEN, CDR2 SYDVKM. V was pared by 10 bases and J by 0 bases, with 5 bases of the junction left unmatched. The CDR3 has 15 residues. 60 Vbeta and 13 Jbeta primers were used in PCR. TCRdb's table, derived via immunoSEQ multiplex PCR, lists solely in-frame clones and lacks some. The sample yields around 150,000 clones, 79% seen once. The donors were healthy bone marrow donors. Regarding this clone: Its antigen is as yet unknown.

The origin of this receptor is a man aged 45 to 65 in good health and CMV-seropositive. The sample taken for sequencing was PBMCs. The chain has TRBV28 and TRBJ1-3, with 11 bases matching TRBD1. The CDR3 here is CATGTGGLSGNTIYF. The CDR3 nucleotides are TGTGCCACCGGGACAGGGGGTCTCTCTGGAAACACCATATATTTT. Full variable domain (remainder filled in from reference TRBV28 and TRBJ1-3): DVKVTQSSRYLVKRTGEKVFLECVQDMDHENMFWYRQDPGLGLRLIYFSYDVKMKEKGDIPEGYSVSREKKERFSLILESASTNQTSMYLCATGTGGLSGNTIYFGEGSWLTVV.